The T cell receptor beta chain described here comes from a study of blood T cell repertoires in COVID-19. Study-wide background: The analysed material was cDNA or gDNA that came from T cells, B-cell-depleted T cells, or PBMCs.

V was clipped by 6 bases and J by 8 bases, with 19 bases between them. Germline lookup yields CDR1 KGHSH and CDR2 LQKENI. This CDR3 is 15 amino acids long. In the authors' workflow: Counts of nucleated cells, estimated from reference gene primer amplification, were obtained. TCRdb's copy holds only in-frame clones and misses some; the assay was immunoSEQ multiplex PCR. That table furnishes V, J and clone size, whereas the DNA furnished D and trimming. The table has a few hundred thousand clones, approximately 86% seen once. The sequence came from a woman between 70 and 85 years old with active or convalescent COVID-19. The rearrangement uses TRBV18 and TRBJ1-4, with D possibly matching TRBD1 (5 bases). The sequencing input was peripheral blood. DNA of the CDR3: TGTGCCAGCTCTAGTGTAGGGGCGGTGGAGGAAAAACTGTTTTTT. Its translation: CASSSVGAVEEKLFF.